Following are 9 T cell receptor beta chains from one sample sequenced in a study of T cell responses to AZD1222 COVID-19 vaccine. The repertoire was sequenced with immunoSEQ multiplex PCR; TCRdb's copy has only in-frame clones and lacks some. The sample has 100,000 to 150,000 clones, 90% seen once. The sample in question was peripheral blood, obtained on day 0 of AZD1222 vaccination. These receptors all come from an adult in good health.

The V and J genes are TRBV5-4 and TRBJ2-2; 8 bases are a match to TRBD1. In germline, CDR1 is SGHNT, CDR2 YYREEE (reference sequence). The CDR3 is made up of 15 amino acids. Unmatched junction bases numbered 2, after V lost 1 base and J lost 3 bases. CDR3 region: CASSLLDRDTGELFF. As DNA, the CDR3 is TGTGCCAGCAGCTTGTTGGACAGGGACACCGGGGAGCTGTTTTTT.

The chain links TRBV5-6 to TRBJ2-1; 9 bases line up with TRBD2. This CDR3 has 16 residues. Trimming removed 4 bases from V and 3 bases from J; junction bases left unmatched: 8. Germline CDR1 SGHDT, CDR2 YYEEEE. CDR3 protein: CASSVPSGTLYNEQFF. In DNA form, the CDR3 reads TGTGCCAGCAGCGTACCTAGCGGGACTCTCTACAATGAGCAGTTCTTC. Full variable domain (remainder filled in from reference TRBV5-6 and TRBJ2-1): DAGVTQSPTHLIKTRGQQVTLRCSPKSGHDTVSWYQQALGQGPQFIFQYYEEEERQRGNFPDRFSGHQFPNYSSELNVNALLLGDSALYLCASSVPSGTLYNEQFFGPGTRLTVL.

The chain is built from TRBV15 and TRBJ1-1; no firm D call. The CDR3 consists of 16 residues. V lost 0 bases to trimming and J lost 1 base, with 12 bases between them. Per the germline V gene, CDR1 is LNHNV and CDR2 is YYDKDF (reference sequence). The CDR3 DNA sequence: TGTGCCACCAGCAGAGACCCGGCCCTTAGGAACACTGAAGCTTTCTTT. Translation gives CATSRDPALRNTEAFF.

V gene TRBV5-1 combines with J gene TRBJ1-1; tentatively, D is TRBD1 (6 bases). This CDR3 is built from 14 residues. Trimming left V 0 bases short and J 10 bases short, with 16 bases between. Germline-derived CDR1 and CDR2 are SGHRS and YFSETQ. CDR3 DNA: TGCGCCAGCAGCTTGGCAGGCAGGGGAAGTGCAGCTTTCTTT. This gives the protein CASSLAGRGSAAFF.

V gene TRBV19 combines with J gene TRBJ1-1, with 10 bases matching TRBD1. J was trimmed by 5 bases and V by 1 base; bases with no gene match: 7. The germline CDR1 and CDR2 sequences are LNHDA and SQIVND (reference sequence). The CDR3 covers 16 residues. For the CDR3, the DNA is TGTGCCAGTAGTATAGTTCCCGGGACAGGGGTTACTGAAGCTTTCTTT. Residues: CASSIVPGTGVTEAFF.

This chain links TRBV6-1 with TRBJ2-1; no reliable D call. Trimming shortened V by 2 bases and J by 8 bases, and 19 bases separated the two germline ends. The CDR3 is 16 amino acids. CDR1 is MNHNS and CDR2 is SASEGT in the germline V gene. DNA for the CDR3: TGTGCCAGCAGTGAACCCCCCCGGGCCTTTTTAGATGAGCAGTTCTTC. Residues: CASSEPPRAFLDEQFF.

This clone appeared a single time. The V and J genes are TRBV6-5 and TRBJ2-7; TRBD1 matches 9 bases. Per germline, CDR1 MNHEY and CDR2 SVGAGI. The V gene end was trimmed by 6 bases and the J gene end by 3 bases; junction bases not matched to a gene: 9. The CDR3 spans 15 residues. The CDR3 DNA follows: TGTGCCAGCAGCAGAACCGGGACAGGGATCTACGAGCAGTACTTC. Translation gives CASSRTGTGIYEQYF.

The chain combines TRBV28 with TRBJ2-4; unclear D gene. This CDR3 contains 12 residues. V lost 10 bases and J lost 1, with 8 bases in between. CDR1 and CDR2 (germline): MDHEN, SYDVKM. CDR3 DNA: TGTGCCACAATGGGGGCCAAAAACATTCAGTACTTC. Its protein product is CATMGAKNIQYF.

This clone was observed a few times. The rearrangement links TRBV28 to TRBJ1-5, with 7 nucleotides matching TRBD1. The V segment lost 7 bases and the J segment 2 bases; nucleotides outside the gene matches: 8. CDR1 is MDHEN and CDR2 is SYDVKM in the germline V gene. The CDR3 runs to 15 residues. CDR3 protein: CASIAGGVGNQPQHF. In DNA form, the CDR3 reads TGTGCCAGCATTGCAGGGGGAGTCGGCAATCAGCCCCAGCATTTT.